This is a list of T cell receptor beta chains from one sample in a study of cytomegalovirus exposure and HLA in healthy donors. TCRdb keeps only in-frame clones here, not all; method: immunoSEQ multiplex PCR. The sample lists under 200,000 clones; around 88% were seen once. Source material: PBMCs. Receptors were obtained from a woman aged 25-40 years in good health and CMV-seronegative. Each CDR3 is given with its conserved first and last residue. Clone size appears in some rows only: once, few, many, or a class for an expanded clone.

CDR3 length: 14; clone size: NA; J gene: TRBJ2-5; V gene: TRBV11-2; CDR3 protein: CASSLMTGQETQYF
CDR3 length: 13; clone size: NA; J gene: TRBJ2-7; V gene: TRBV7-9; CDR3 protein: CASSLSGIYEQYF
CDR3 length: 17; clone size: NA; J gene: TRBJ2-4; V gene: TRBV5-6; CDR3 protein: CASSFGQGAAAKNIQYF
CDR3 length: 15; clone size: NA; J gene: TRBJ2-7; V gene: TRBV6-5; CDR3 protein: CASSLGQASIYEQYF
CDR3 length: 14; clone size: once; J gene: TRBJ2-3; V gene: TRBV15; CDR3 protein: CATRVTSGTDTQYF
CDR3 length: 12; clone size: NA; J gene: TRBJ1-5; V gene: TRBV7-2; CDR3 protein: CASSFGGQPQHF
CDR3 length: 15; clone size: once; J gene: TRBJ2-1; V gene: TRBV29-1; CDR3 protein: CNGGISSGRADEQFF
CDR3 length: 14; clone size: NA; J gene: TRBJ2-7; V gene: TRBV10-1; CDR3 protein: CASSEAGGPYEQYF
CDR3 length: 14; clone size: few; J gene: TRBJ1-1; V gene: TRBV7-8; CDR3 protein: CASSFGLRNTEAFF
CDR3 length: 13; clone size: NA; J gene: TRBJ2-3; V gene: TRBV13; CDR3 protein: CASSPGLADTQYF
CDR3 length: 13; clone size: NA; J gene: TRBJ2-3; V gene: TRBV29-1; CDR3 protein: CSVGTGATDTQYF
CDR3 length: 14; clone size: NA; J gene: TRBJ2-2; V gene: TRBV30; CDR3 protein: CAWTRDRATGELFF
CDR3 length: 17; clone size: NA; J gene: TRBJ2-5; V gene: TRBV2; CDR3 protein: CASPGRRGQKTQETQYF
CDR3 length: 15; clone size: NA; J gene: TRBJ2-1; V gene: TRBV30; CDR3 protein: CAWRDRINLHNEQFF
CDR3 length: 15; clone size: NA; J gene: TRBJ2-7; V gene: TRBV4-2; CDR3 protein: CASSQGTGDSYEQYF
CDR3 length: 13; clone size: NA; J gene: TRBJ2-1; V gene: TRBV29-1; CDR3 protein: CSGTGTTHNEQFF
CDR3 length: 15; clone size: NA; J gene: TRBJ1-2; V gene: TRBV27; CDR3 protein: CASRPQGAGNYGYTF
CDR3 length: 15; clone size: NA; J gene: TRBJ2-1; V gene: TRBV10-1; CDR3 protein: CASSESPGLAGEQFF
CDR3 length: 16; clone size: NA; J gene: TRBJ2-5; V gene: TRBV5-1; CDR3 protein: CASTFRDSSSGETQYF
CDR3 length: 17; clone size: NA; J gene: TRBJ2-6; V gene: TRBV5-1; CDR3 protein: CASSLSHRVSGANVLTF
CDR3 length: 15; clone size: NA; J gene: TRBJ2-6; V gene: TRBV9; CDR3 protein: CASSKQGAGANVLTF
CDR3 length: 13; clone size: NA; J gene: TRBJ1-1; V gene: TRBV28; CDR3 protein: CASSLGLGTEAFF
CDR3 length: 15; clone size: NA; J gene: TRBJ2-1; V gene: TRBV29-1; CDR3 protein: CSVLGLILDYNEQFF
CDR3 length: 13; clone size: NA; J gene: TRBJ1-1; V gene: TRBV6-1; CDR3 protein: CASTQTGWTEAFF
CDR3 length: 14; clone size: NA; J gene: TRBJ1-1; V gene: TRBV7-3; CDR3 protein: CASSRYRPGEKAFF
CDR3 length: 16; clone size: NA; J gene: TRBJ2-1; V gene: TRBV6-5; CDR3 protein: CASSSAGLGSYNEQFF
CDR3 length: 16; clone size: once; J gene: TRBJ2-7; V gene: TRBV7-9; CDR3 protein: CASSGRTSGSSYEQYF
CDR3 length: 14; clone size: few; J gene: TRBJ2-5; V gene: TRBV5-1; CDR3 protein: CASSLIGGGETQYF